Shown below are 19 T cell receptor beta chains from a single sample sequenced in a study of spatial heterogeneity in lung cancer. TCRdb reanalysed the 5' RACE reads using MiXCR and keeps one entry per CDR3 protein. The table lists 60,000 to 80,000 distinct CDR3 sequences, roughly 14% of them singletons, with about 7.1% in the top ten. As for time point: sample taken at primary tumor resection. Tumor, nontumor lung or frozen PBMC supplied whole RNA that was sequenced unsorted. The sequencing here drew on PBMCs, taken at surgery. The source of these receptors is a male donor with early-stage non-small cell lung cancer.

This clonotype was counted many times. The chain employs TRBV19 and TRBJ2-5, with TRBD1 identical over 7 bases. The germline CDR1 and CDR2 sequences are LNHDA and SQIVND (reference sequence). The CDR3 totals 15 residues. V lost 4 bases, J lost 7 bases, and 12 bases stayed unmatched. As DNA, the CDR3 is TGTGCCAGTAGTAGTAGGGATCGACAGGGTGGGACCCAGTACTTC. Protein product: CASSSRDRQGGTQYF.

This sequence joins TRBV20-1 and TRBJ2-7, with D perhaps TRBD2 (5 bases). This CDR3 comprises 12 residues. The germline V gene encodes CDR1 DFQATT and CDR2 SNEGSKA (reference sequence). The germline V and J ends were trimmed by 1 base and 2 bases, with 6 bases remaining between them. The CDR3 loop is CSARGGPYEQYF. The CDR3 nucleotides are TGCAGTGCTAGAGGAGGGCCCTACGAGCAGTACTTC.

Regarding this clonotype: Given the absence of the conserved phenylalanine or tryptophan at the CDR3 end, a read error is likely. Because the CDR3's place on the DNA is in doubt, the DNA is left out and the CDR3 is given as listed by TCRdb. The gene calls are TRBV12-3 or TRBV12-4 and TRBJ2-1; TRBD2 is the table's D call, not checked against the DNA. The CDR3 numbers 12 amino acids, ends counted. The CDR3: CASSFRLAEHSP.

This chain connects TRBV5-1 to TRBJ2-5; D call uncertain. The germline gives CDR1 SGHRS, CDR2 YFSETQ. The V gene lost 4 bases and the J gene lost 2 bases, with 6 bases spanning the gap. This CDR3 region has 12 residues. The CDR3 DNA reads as TGCGCCAGCAGCCCCGCGCAAGAGACCCAGTACTTC. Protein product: CASSPAQETQYF.

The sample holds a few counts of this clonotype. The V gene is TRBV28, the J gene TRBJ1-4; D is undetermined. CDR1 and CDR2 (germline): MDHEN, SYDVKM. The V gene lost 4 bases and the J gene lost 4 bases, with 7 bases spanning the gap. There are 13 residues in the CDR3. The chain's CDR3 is CASSSRSNEKLFF. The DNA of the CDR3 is TGTGCCAGCAGTTCTCGCAGTAATGAAAAACTGTTTTTT. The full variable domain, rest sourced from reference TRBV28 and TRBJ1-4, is DVKVTQSSRYLVKRTGEKVFLECVQDMDHENMFWYRQDPGLGLRLIYFSYDVKMKEKGDIPEGYSVSREKKERFSLILESASTNQTSMYLCASSSRSNEKLFFGSGTQLSVL.

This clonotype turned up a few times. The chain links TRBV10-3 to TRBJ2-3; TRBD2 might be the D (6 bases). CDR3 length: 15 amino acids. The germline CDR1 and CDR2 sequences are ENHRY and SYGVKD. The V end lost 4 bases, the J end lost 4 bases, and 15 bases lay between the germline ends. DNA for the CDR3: TGTGCCATCAGTGGTCGGGATTCGGGGGCAGATACGCAGTATTTT. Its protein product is CAISGRDSGADTQYF.

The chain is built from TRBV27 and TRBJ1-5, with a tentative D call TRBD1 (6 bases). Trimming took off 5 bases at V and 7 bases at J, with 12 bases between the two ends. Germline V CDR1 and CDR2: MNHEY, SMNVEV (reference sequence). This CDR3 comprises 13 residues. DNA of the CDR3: TGTGCCAGCAGTCAAGGGGGTTGGCAGCCCCAGCATTTT. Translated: CASSQGGWQPQHF.

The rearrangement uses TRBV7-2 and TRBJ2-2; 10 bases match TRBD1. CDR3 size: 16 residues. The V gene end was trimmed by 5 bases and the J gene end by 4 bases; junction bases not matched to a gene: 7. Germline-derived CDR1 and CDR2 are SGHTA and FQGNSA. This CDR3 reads CASSLLRTGGTGELFF. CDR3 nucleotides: TGTGCCAGCAGCCTTCTTCGGACAGGGGGCACCGGGGAGCTGTTTTTT.

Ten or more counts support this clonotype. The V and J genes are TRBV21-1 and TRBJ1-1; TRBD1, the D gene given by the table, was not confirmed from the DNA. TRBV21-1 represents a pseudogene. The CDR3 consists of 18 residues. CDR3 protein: CASSKRARTGGSDTEAFF. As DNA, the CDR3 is TGTGCCAGCAGCAAACGGGCCAGGACAGGGGGATCAGACACTGAAGCTTTCTTT.

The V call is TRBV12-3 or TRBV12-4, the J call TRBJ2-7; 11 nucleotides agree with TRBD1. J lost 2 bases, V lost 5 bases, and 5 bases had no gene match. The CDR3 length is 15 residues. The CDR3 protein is CASSRLGQGAYEQYF. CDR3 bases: TGTGCCAGCAGTCGACTGGGACAGGGGGCCTACGAGCAGTACTTC.

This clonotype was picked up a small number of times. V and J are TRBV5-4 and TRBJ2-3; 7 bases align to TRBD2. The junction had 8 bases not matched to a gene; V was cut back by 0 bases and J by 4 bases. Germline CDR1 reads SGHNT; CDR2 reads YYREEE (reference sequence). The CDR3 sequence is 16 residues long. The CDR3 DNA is TGTGCCAGCAGCTTGGTGGTGGGAGGGCCGGCAGATACGCAGTATTTT. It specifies CASSLVVGGPADTQYF.

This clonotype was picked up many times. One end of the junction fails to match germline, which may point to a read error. The CDR3: CASSPANSGTLHF. CDR3 DNA: TGTGCCAGCAGTCCGGCGAATAGCGGGACTTTACACTTC. The chain is built from TRBV12-3 or TRBV12-4 and TRBJ2-5; 8 bases fit TRBD2. The CDR3 length is 13 residues.

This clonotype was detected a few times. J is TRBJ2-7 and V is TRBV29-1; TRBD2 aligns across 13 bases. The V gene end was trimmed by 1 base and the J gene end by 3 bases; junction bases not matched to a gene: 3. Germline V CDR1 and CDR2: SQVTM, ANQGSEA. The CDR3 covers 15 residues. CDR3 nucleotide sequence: TGCAGCGTTGAAGGGACTAGCGGGAGTGTCTACGAGCAGTACTTC. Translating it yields CSVEGTSGSVYEQYF.

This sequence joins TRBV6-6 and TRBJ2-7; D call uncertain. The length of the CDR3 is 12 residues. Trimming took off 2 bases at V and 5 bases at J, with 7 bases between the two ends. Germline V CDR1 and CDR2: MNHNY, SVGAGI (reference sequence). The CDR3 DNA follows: TGTGCCAGCAGTTACCAGTTGGACGAGCAGTACTTC. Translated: CASSYQLDEQYF.

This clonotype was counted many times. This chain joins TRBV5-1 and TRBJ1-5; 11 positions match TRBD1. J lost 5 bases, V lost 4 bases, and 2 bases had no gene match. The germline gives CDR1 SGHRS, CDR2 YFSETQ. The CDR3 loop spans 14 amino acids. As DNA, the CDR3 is TGCGCCAGCAGCATGGGACAGGGGGATCAGCCCCAGCATTTT. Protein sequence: CASSMGQGDQPQHF.

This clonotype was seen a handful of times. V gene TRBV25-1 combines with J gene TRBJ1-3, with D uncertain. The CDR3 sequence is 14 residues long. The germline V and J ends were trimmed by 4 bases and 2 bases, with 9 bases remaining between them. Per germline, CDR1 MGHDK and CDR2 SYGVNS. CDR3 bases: TGTGCCAGCAGTGGCCGGGAAGCTGGAAACACCATATATTTT. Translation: CASSGREAGNTIYF.

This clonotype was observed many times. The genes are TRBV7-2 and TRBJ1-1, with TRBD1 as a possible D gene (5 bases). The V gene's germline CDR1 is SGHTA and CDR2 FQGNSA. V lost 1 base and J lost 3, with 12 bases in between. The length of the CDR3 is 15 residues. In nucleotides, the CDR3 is TGTGCCAGCAGCTTAGTTGCCAGCAGGGACACTGAAGCTTTCTTT. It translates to CASSLVASRDTEAFF.

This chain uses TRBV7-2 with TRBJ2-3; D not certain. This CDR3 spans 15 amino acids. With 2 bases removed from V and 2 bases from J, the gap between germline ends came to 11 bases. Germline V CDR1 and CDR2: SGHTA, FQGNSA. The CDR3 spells CASSLWAGLTDTQYF. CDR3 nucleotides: TGTGCCAGCAGCTTATGGGCCGGTCTCACAGATACGCAGTATTTT.

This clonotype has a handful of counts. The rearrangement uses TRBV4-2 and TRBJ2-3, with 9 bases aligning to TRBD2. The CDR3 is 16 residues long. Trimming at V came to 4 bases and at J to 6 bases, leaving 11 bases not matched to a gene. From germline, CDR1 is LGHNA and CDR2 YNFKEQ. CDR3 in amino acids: CASSLIAGVNGDTQYF. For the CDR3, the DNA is TGTGCCAGCAGCCTCATAGCGGGAGTGAACGGGGATACGCAGTATTTT.